The source of this T cell receptor (beta chain) is a study of blood T cell repertoires in COVID-19. Overall study context: Italy, Spain and the United States were the sources of the convalescent and acute COVID-19 samples. Nucleic acid was either cDNA or gDNA, and it came from T cells, B-cell-depleted T cells, or PBMCs.

CDR1 and CDR2 from the germline V gene are SQVTM and ANQGSEA. This CDR3 contains 15 residues. Unmatched junction bases numbered 10, after V lost 2 bases and J lost 3 bases. Authors' data handling: The authors estimated nucleated cell counts from reference gene primer amplification. Libraries were prepared by immunoSEQ multiplex PCR; TCRdb keeps only in-frame clonotypes and omits some of them. V and J calls and clone size are those listed in that table; D and trimming were worked out from the DNA. Of approximately 140,000 clones detected, over 80% appear once; the ten largest clones hold about 3%. This chain links TRBV29-1 with TRBJ2-7; TRBD1 agrees at 7 bases. The specimen sequenced was peripheral blood. This TCR was sampled from a woman in her 40s with active or convalescent COVID-19. The CDR3 DNA reads TGCAGCGTTGAACTGCGTGGGCAGGGGGTCTACGAGCAGTACTTC. This encodes CSVELRGQGVYEQYF.